The rows below give T cell receptor beta chains drawn from one sample of a study of cytomegalovirus exposure and HLA in healthy donors. TCRdb's table, derived via immunoSEQ multiplex PCR, lists solely in-frame clones and lacks some. The sample carries approximately 89,000 clones, roughly 85% recorded once. Sequencing was done on a sample of PBMCs. The receptors were sampled from a man aged 40-49 years in good health and CMV-seropositive. Each CDR3 is given with its conserved first and last residue. Each record gives: J gene, D gene, clone size, V gene, CDR3 DNA, CDR3 protein. The D gene is left open where the match is weak. Where a row states a size, it is once, few, many or the class of an expanded clone; other rows omit it.

>TRBJ2-1|TRBD2|-|TRBV11-3
TGTGCCAGCAGCTTAAGCGGGAGACTTGGAGAGCAGTTCTTC
CASSLSGRLGEQFF
>TRBJ2-3|TRBD2|-|TRBV2
TGTGCCAGCAGTGGCCTAGCGGGCCGCACAGATACGCAGTATTTT
CASSGLAGRTDTQYF
>TRBJ2-7|TRBD1|many|TRBV13
TGTGCCAGCAGGAAACAGGGGGCGTCCAACGAGCAGTACTTC
CASRKQGASNEQYF
>TRBJ2-1|-|-|TRBV28
TGTGCCAGCAGAATAGCGGATAGCTCCTACAATGAGCAGTTCTTC
CASRIADSSYNEQFF
>TRBJ1-3|-|-|TRBV10-3
TGTGCCGTCAGGACAGATCTCGCTGCAAACACCATATATTTT
CAVRTDLAANTIYF
>TRBJ1-6|-|-|TRBV9
TGTGCCAGCAGCGTAGCCGGGGAGAATTCACCCCTCCACTTT
CASSVAGENSPLHF
>TRBJ2-3|TRBD2|-|TRBV18
TGTGCCAGCTCACCTTCTTCGCGGGAGAGGGATACGCAGTATTTT
CASSPSSRERDTQYF
>TRBJ2-1|TRBD2|-|TRBV6-1
TGTGCCAGCAGTGACGGGGGGGTCGACAATGAGCAGTTCTTC
CASSDGGVDNEQFF
>TRBJ2-7|-|-|TRBV4-1
TGCGCCAGCAGCCAAGGACAGGGAATCGAAGGGGGGCAACGCTTC
CASSQGQGIEGGQRF
>TRBJ2-1|-|few|TRBV19
TGTGCCAGTCTAAACAGGGGAGGCGGGAATGAGCAGTTCTTC
CASLNRGGGNEQFF
>TRBJ2-5|-|-|TRBV19
TGTGCCAGTAGTAGGGGCGGCGTGGGGGAGACCCAGTACTTC
CASSRGGVGETQYF
>TRBJ2-5|TRBD2|once|TRBV11-2
TGTGCCAGCAGCCGCGCGGGGGGGAAAGAGACCCAGTACTTC
CASSRAGGKETQYF
>TRBJ1-6|TRBD1|-|TRBV27
TGTGCCACTAAGACAGGGGGTGATAATTCACCCCTCCACTTT
CATKTGGDNSPLHF
>TRBJ2-7|TRBD2|-|TRBV7-2
TGTGCCAGCAGCCCGTCTTCTAGCGGGGGGGCCTCCTACGAGCAGTACTTC
CASSPSSSGGASYEQYF
>TRBJ2-7|-|once|TRBV19
TGTGCCAGCCAATGGGGCCAGGGGACCTACGAGCAGTACTTC
CASQWGQGTYEQYF
>TRBJ1-6|TRBD1|-|TRBV6-1
TGTGCCAGCAGTGAAGCCCGTCCGGGACAGGGATCACCCCTCCACTTT
CASSEARPGQGSPLHF
>TRBJ1-2|TRBD1|-|TRBV14
TGTGCCAGCAGCCCGGACAGGTTCTATGGCTACACCTTC
CASSPDRFYGYTF
>TRBJ2-3|TRBD2|-|TRBV27
TGTGCCAGCAGTATTGGGACTACCACAGATACGCAGTATTTT
CASSIGTTTDTQYF
>TRBJ1-2|-|-|TRBV7-8
TGTGCCAGCAGCCCGAGATCGGGATCCCCCAACTATGGCTACACCTTC
CASSPRSGSPNYGYTF
>TRBJ2-3|TRBD2|-|TRBV4-2
TGTGCCAGCAGCCAAACAAGCGGGGGGGTTAATACGCAGTATTTT
CASSQTSGGVNTQYF
>TRBJ2-6|TRBD1|-|TRBV19
TGTGCCAGTAGGGACAGGGTGGGATCTGGGGCCAACGTCCTGACTTTC
CASRDRVGSGANVLTF
>TRBJ2-1|TRBD1|-|TRBV6-6
TGTGCCAGCAGTTATTCCGGGACAGGGGATGAGCAGTTCTTC
CASSYSGTGDEQFF
>TRBJ2-5|-|-|TRBV6-5
TGTGCCAGCAGTTATAGTGGCGGCTATGGGACCCAGTACTTC
CASSYSGGYGTQYF
>TRBJ2-7|-|-|TRBV7-9
TGTGCCAGCAGCGTAACCTTGGGGGGCGAGCAGTACTTC
CASSVTLGGEQYF
>TRBJ2-1|TRBD2|-|TRBV4-1
TGCGCCAGCAGCCAAGGGATGAGCGGGAGCGAGAGTGAGCAGTTCTTC
CASSQGMSGSESEQFF
>TRBJ1-5|-|-|TRBV1
TGCACCAGCAGCCAAGATGGCGGGCCCCAGCATTTT
CTSSQDGGPQHF
>TRBJ1-2|-|-|TRBV6-1
TGTGCCAGCAGGGGGGACAATAACTATGGCTACACCTTC
CASRGDNNYGYTF
>TRBJ2-5|TRBD1|-|TRBV18
TGTGCCAGCGGGGACAGGGAAGAGACCCAGTACTTC
CASGDREETQYF
>TRBJ2-4|-|once|TRBV6-5
TGTGCCAGCAGGCGAGCACTGGGAGAAAACATTCAGTACTTC
CASRRALGENIQYF
>TRBJ1-1|-|-|TRBV7-9
TGTGCCAGCAGCCTCGAGGGGAACACTGAAGCTTTCTTT
CASSLEGNTEAFF
>TRBJ1-2|TRBD1|-|TRBV28
TGTGCCAGCAGTTTAAGAGGGACAGGGAGGGGCTACACCTTC
CASSLRGTGRGYTF
>TRBJ1-4|-|-|TRBV12-2
TGTGCAAGTCGCCTAAGGGACAGGGAAGTATTCCGGACTAATGAAAAACTGTTTTTT
CASRLRDREVFRTNEKLFF
>TRBJ2-7|-|-|TRBV29-1
TGCAGCGTCGCCAGTACCTACGAGCAGTACTTC
CSVASTYEQYF